This T cell receptor (beta chain) came from a study of cytomegalovirus exposure and HLA in healthy donors. Study conclusions and caveats: First-cohort TCR clusters tended to co-occur in the 90 to 150 validation repertoires, a later analysis found. With high specificity and sensitivity, the classifier reportedly diagnosed cytomegalovirus status.

While the first cohort had over 650 subjects, the donors belonged to the separate validation cohort of roughly 120 subjects. In regard to this clone: Antigen: not known.

Measured with immunoSEQ multiplex PCR; TCRdb has only the in-frame clones, and not every one. The sample shows 150,000 to 200,000 clones, just under 85% of them seen only once. There are 15 residues in the CDR3. Germline V gene data show CDR1 as SQVTM and CDR2 as ANQGSEA. The J segment lost 1 base and the V segment lost 6 bases, leaving 11 bases of the junction unmatched. The specimen was PBMCs. This rearrangement joins TRBV29-1 to TRBJ1-1; 7 bases line up with TRBD1. The sequence was obtained from a man aged 25 to 40 in good health and CMV-seropositive. CDR3: CSVQAPGQTNTEAFF. For the CDR3, the DNA is TGCAGCGTCCAGGCCCCGGGACAGACGAACACTGAAGCTTTCTTT.